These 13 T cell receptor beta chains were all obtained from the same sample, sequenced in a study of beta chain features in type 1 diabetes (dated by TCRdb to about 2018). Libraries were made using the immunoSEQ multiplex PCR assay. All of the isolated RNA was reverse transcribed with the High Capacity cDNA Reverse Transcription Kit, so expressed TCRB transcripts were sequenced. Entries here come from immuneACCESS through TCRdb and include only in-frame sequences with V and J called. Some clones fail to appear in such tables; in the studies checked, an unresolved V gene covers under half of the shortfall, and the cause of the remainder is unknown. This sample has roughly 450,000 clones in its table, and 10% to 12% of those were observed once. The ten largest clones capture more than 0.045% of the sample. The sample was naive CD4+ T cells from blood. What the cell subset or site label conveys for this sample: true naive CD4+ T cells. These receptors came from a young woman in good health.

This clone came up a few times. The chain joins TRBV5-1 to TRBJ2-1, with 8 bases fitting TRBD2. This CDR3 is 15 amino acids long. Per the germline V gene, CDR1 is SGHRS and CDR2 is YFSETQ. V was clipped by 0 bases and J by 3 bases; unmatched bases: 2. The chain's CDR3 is CASSLELADYNEQFF. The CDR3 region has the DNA TGCGCCAGCAGCTTGGAACTAGCGGACTACAATGAGCAGTTCTTC.

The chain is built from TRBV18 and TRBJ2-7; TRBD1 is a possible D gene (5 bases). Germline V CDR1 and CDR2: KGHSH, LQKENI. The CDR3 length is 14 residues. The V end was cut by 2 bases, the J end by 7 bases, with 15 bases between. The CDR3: CASSPGRDVREQYF. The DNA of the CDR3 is TGTGCCAGCTCACCAGGCAGGGATGTGCGGGAGCAGTACTTC. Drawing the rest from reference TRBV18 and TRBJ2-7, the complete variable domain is NAGVMQNPRHLVRRRGQEARLRCSPMKGHSHVYWYRQLPEEGLKFMVYLQKENIIDESGMPKERFSAEFPKEGPSILRIQQVVRGDSAAYFCASSPGRDVREQYFGPGTRLTVT.

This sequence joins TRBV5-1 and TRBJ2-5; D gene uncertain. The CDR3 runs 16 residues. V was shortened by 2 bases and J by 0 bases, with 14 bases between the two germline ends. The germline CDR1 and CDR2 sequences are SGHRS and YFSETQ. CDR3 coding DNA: TGCGCCAGCAGCTTCGGTATTAGCCTCTACCAAGAGACCCAGTACTTC. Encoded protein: CASSFGISLYQETQYF.

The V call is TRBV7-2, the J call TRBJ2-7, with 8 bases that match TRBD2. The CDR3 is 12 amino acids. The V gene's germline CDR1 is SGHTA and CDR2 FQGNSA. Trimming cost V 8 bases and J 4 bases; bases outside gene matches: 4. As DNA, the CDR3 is TGTGCCAGCGCCCAGCGGGAGTACGAGCAGTACTTC. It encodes CASAQREYEQYF.

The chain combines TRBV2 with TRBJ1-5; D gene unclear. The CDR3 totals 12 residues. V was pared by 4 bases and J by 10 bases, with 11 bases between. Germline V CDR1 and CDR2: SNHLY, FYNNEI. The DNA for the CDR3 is TGTGCCAGCAGTGTTGATGTTCGTCCCCAGCATTTT. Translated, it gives CASSVDVRPQHF.

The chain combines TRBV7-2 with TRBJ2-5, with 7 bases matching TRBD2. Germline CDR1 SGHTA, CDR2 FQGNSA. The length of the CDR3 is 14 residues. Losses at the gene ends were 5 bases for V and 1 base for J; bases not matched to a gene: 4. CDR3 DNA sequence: TGTGCCAGCAGCCGGGCGGGAGCCCAAGAGACCCAGTACTTC. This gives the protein CASSRAGAQETQYF.

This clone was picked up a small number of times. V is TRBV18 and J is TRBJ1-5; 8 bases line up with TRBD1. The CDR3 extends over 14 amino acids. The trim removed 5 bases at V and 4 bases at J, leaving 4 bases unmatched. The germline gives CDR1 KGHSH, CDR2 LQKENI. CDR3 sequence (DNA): TGTGCCAGCTCAATGACAGGGGCTAATCAGCCCCAGCATTTT. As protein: CASSMTGANQPQHF. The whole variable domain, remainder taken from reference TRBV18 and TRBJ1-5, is NAGVMQNPRHLVRRRGQEARLRCSPMKGHSHVYWYRQLPEEGLKFMVYLQKENIIDESGMPKERFSAEFPKEGPSILRIQQVVRGDSAAYFCASSMTGANQPQHFGDGTRLSIL.

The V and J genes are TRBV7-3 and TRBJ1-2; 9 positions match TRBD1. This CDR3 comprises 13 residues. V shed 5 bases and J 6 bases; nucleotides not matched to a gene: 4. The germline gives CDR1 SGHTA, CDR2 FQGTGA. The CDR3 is CASSRTGGDGYTF. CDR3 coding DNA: TGTGCCAGCAGCCGAACAGGGGGCGATGGCTACACCTTC. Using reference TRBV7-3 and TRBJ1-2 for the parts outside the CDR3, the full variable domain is GAGVSQTPSNKVTEKGKYVELRCDPISGHTALYWYRQSLGQGPEFLIYFQGTGAADDSGLPNDRFFAVRPEGSVSTLKIQRTERGDSAVYLCASSRTGGDGYTFGSGTRLTVV.

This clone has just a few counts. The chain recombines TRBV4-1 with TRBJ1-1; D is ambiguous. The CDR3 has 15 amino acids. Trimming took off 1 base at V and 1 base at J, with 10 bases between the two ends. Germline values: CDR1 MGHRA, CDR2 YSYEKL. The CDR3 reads CASSQVHQANTEAFF. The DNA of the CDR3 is TGCGCCAGCAGCCAAGTTCACCAGGCGAACACTGAAGCTTTCTTT.

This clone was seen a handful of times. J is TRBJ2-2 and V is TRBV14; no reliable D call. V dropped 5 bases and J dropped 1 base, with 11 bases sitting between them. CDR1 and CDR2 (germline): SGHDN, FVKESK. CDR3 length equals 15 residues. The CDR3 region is CASSTQPLNTGELFF. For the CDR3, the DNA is TGTGCCAGCAGCACACAGCCTCTGAACACCGGGGAGCTGTTTTTT.

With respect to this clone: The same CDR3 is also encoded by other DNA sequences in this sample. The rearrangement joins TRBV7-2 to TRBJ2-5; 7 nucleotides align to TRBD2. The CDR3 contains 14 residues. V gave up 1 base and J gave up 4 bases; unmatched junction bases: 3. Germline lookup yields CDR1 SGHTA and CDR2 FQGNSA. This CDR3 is CASSLGLARETQYF. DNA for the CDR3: TGTGCCAGCAGCTTAGGACTAGCTAGAGAGACCCAGTACTTC.

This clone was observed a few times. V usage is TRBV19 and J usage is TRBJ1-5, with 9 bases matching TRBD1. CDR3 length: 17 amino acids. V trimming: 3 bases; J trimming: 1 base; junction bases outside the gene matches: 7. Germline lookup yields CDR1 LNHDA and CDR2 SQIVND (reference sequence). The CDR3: CASSMGQGKRSNQPQHF. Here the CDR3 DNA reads TGTGCCAGTAGTATGGGACAGGGCAAGAGAAGCAATCAGCCCCAGCATTTT.

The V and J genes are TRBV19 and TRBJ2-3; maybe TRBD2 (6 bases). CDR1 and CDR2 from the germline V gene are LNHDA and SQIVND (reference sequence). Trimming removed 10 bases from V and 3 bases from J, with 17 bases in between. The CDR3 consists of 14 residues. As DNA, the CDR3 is TGTGCCACCGCTAGCGCACGATTGACAGATACGCAGTATTTT. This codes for CATASARLTDTQYF.